A single sample gave rise to the 14 T cell receptor beta chains below, sequenced in a study of control samples from healthy donors and cancer patients. Repertoires were generated with immunoSEQ multiplex PCR, while TCRdb's copy carries only in-frame clones and drops some. The sample contains about 120,000 clones, more than 70% of which appear only once. The sample was blood. These TCRs come from a woman between 70 and 85 years old in good health.

V and J are TRBV7-9 and TRBJ2-5; D call uncertain. The CDR3 has 13 residues. Germline V gene lookup returns CDR1 SEHNR and CDR2 FQNEAQ (reference sequence). V was clipped by 3 bases and J by 1 base, with 6 bases between them. The CDR3 DNA follows: TGTGCCAGCAGCTTGAGCGCCCAAGAGACCCAGTACTTC. Translating gives CASSLSAQETQYF. Filled out from reference TRBV7-9 and TRBJ2-5, the complete variable domain reads DTGVSQNPRHKITKRGQNVTFRCDPISEHNRLYWYRQTLGQGPEFLTYFQNEAQLEKSRLLSDRFSAERPKGSFSTLEIQRTEQGDSAMYLCASSLSAQETQYFGPGTRLLVL.

This chain joins TRBV11-3 and TRBJ2-1, with D perhaps TRBD1 or TRBD2 (5 bases each). Trimming shortened V by 5 bases and J by 2 bases, and 13 bases separated the two germline ends. Germline CDR1 SGHNT, CDR2 YENEEA. This CDR3 region has 15 residues. The CDR3, as DNA: TGTGCCAGCAGCGGGGGACCGCCGCCCTACAATGAGCAGTTCTTC. Residues: CASSGGPPPYNEQFF. Combining the CDR3 with reference TRBV11-3 and TRBJ2-1 gives the whole variable domain EAGVVQSPRYKIIEKKQPVAFWCNPISGHNTLYWYLQNLGQGPELLIRYENEEAVDDSQLPKDRFSAERLKGVDSTLKIQPAELGDSAVYLCASSGGPPPYNEQFFGPGTRLTVL.

The chain uses TRBV11-2 and TRBJ2-1; D is tentatively TRBD1 or TRBD2 (5 bases each). Germline-derived CDR1 and CDR2 are SGHAT and FQNNGV. Trimming removed 5 bases at V and 3 bases at J, with 17 bases between. This CDR3 comprises 16 residues. DNA of the CDR3: TGTGCCAGCAGCACTGAAGGGACCACAAACTACAATGAGCAGTTCTTC. Encoded protein: CASSTEGTTNYNEQFF.

The CDR3 is CASSLSAGKNQPQHF. CDR3 in DNA: TGTGCCAGCAGCTTATCTGCCGGAAAGAATCAGCCCCAGCATTTT. The rearrangement links TRBV11-2 to TRBJ1-5; D is ambiguous. The CDR3 is 15 amino acids. Trimming stripped 2 bases from V and 4 bases from J, with 12 bases between. The germline V gene encodes CDR1 SGHAT and CDR2 FQNNGV.

The chain combines TRBV9 with TRBJ2-5, with 9 nucleotides matching TRBD2. Germline V gene data show CDR1 as SGDLS and CDR2 as YYNGEE. This CDR3 spans 15 amino acids. Trimming at V came to 2 bases and at J to 4 bases, leaving 6 bases not matched to a gene. The CDR3, as DNA: TGTGCCAGCAGCGTGGGGACTAGCCTTTCAGAGACCCAGTACTTC. Its translation is CASSVGTSLSETQYF. The entire variable domain, with the rest obtained from reference TRBV9 and TRBJ2-5, is as follows: DSGVTQTPKHLITATGQRVTLRCSPRSGDLSVYWYQQSLDQGLQFLIQYYNGEERAKGNILERFSAQQFPDLHSELNLSSLELGDSALYFCASSVGTSLSETQYFGPGTRLLVL.

The gene calls are TRBV7-2 and TRBJ2-1; TRBD2 might be the D (6 bases). V was clipped by 0 bases and J by 4 bases, with 13 bases between them. This CDR3 has 16 amino acids. Germline V lookup: CDR1 SGHTA, CDR2 FQGNSA. CDR3 sequence reads: CASSLASSEPYNEQFF. In DNA form, the CDR3 reads TGTGCCAGCAGCTTAGCGTCTAGCGAACCGTACAATGAGCAGTTCTTC.

V is TRBV10-2 and J is TRBJ2-7, with TRBD2 matching 13 bases. The germline V gene has CDR1 WSHSY and CDR2 SAAADI. The CDR3 extends over 15 amino acids. After removal of 4 bases from V and 4 bases from J, the junction contained 4 bases not matched to a gene. The CDR3 region is CASSGTSGGFYEQYF. In DNA form, the CDR3 reads TGCGCCAGCAGTGGGACTAGCGGGGGTTTTTACGAGCAGTACTTC.

V gene TRBV21-1 combines with J gene TRBJ2-7. TRBV21-1 is a pseudogene segment. The CDR3 has 13 residues. The CDR3 nucleotides are TGTGCCAGCAGCAAAGGGGCCGGCGGCGAGCAGTACTTC. Translating it yields CASSKGAGGEQYF.

The V gene is TRBV6-5, the J gene TRBJ1-2; D not certain. The V gene's germline CDR1 is MNHEY and CDR2 SVGAGI. Trimming shortened V by 8 bases and J by 1 base, and 11 bases separated the two germline ends. The CDR3 runs to 13 residues. In DNA, the CDR3 is TGTGCCAGCTGCCAGGCCCTTAACTATGGCTACACCTTC. Translated, it gives CASCQALNYGYTF.

This chain links TRBV5-1 with TRBJ2-1; TRBD2 aligns across 10 bases. The CDR3 sequence is 15 residues long. Germline CDR1 SGHRS, CDR2 YFSETQ. Germline trimming cut 4 bases from V and 5 bases from J; bases unmatched to any gene: 6. The DNA of the CDR3 is TGCGCCAGCAGCCCGGTAGCGGGGGGCGACAATGAGCAGTTCTTC. This sequence encodes CASSPVAGGDNEQFF.

The chain recombines TRBV9 with TRBJ2-5; weak D call: TRBD1 (6 bases). Trimming pared 3 bases from V and 5 bases from J, leaving 17 bases between. Per germline, CDR1 SGDLS and CDR2 YYNGEE. This CDR3 comprises 15 residues. The DNA for the CDR3 is TGTGCCAGCAGCGCCTCAACAGGGACGGTTGAGACCCAGTACTTC. It yields the protein CASSASTGTVETQYF.

The chain combines TRBV5-1 with TRBJ1-2, with TRBD1 matching 9 bases. V gave up 4 bases and J gave up 6 bases; unmatched junction bases: 10. The CDR3 length is 15 residues. Germline CDR1 is SGHRS and CDR2 is YFSETQ. The CDR3 DNA sequence: TGCGCCAGCAGCGTACGGACAGGGGATAGCAATGGCTACACCTTC. Translation: CASSVRTGDSNGYTF.

The rearrangement joins TRBV4-3 to TRBJ1-2; 9 bases fit TRBD1. Germline V gene lookup returns CDR1 LGHNA and CDR2 YSLEER. Trimming cost V 0 bases and J 14 bases; bases outside gene matches: 13. This CDR3 region has 15 residues. This chain's CDR3 is CASSQDWPKDRGRTF. CDR3 nucleotide sequence: TGCGCCAGCAGCCAAGATTGGCCTAAGGACAGGGGCCGTACCTTC.

The chain combines TRBV27 with TRBJ1-5; TRBD1 aligns across 7 bases. The CDR3 has 15 amino acids. J lost 0 bases, V lost 3 bases, and 2 bases had no gene match. Germline values: CDR1 MNHEY, CDR2 SMNVEV (reference sequence). CDR3 loop: CASSFRTGSNQPQHF. The DNA for the CDR3 is TGTGCCAGCAGTTTCCGGACAGGTAGCAATCAGCCCCAGCATTTT.